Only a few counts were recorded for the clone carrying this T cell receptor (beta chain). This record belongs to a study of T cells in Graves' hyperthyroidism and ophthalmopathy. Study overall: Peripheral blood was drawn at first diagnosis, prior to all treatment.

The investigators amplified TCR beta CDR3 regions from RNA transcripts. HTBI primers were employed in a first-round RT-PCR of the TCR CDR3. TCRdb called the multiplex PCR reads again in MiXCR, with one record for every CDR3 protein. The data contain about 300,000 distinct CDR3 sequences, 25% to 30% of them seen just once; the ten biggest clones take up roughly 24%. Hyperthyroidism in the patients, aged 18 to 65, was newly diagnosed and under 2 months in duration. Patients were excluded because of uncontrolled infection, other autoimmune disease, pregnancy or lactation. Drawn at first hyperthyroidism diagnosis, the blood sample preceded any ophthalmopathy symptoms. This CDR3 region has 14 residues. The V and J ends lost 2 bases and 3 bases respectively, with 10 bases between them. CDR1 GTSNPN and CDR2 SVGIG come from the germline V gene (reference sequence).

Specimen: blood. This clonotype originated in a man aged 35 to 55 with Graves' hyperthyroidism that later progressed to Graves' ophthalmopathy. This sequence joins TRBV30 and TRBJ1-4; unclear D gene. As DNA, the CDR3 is TGTGCCTGGAGTCCTTCGAGTCCTAATGAAAAACTGTTTTTT. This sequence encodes CAWSPSSPNEKLFF.